This T cell receptor (beta chain) was profiled in a study of identical twins. Whole-study results and caveats: Alpha sequences that were out-of-frame and twin-shared showed an excess of low generation probability.

A template switching step contributed a universal primer site, while unique molecular identifiers were present in the cDNA. TCRdb ran MiXCR on the 5' RACE reads and lists one entry per CDR3 protein. Of 470,000 or so distinct CDR3 sequences listed, more than 20% are singletons. This clonotype showed up just a few times. Antigen specificity is unknown. Germline V gene data show CDR1 as DFQATT and CDR2 as SNEGSKA (reference sequence). This CDR3 has 12 amino acids. Trimming cost V 6 bases and J 7 bases, with 15 bases left between them. These data were also reused for a study on T cells expressing NK-cell markers.

The receptor was derived from a woman younger than 30 in good health. This chain joins TRBV20-1 and TRBJ1-1; D is unresolved. The sample consisted of CD4+ T cells sorted from blood. In DNA form, the CDR3 reads TGCAGTGCCACGATAGGGAGTAATGAAGCTTTCTTT. As protein: CSATIGSNEAFF.